This entry concerns a single T cell receptor beta chain. Each CDR3 protein gets one entry after TCRdb re-called the 5' RACE reads with MiXCR. The sample shows some 630,000 distinct CDR3 sequences, roughly 7.2% of them seen only once. Trimming shortened V by 6 bases and J by 5 bases, and 17 bases separated the two germline ends. The germline V gene has CDR1 SGHDN and CDR2 FVKESK. The length of the CDR3 is 14 residues. The sample belongs to a study of identical twins. This same sample was also taken into another study, of yellow fever vaccine responses in identical twins.

The source is a young woman in good health. The genes are TRBV14 and TRBJ2-7, with D maybe TRBD1 (6 bases). Sample: PBMCs. The CDR3 sequence: CASSEDRLMNEQYF. In DNA, the CDR3 is TGTGCCAGCAGTGAGGACAGACTTATGAACGAGCAGTACTTC.